These 25 T cell receptor beta chains were sequenced from one sample in a study of blood T cell repertoires in COVID-19. The protocol was immunoSEQ multiplex PCR, while the TCRdb copy is restricted to in-frame clones and leaves out a portion. Found here are 76,000 or so clones, about nine tenths of them singletons; the top ten hold roughly a sixth. The specimen sequenced was peripheral blood. These TCRs come from an elderly man in a cohort sampled during active COVID-19.

V and J are TRBV4-2 and TRBJ1-2; tentatively, D is TRBD1 (6 bases). There are 13 residues in the CDR3. Germline-derived CDR1 and CDR2 are LGHNA and YNFKEQ. V gave up 5 bases and J gave up 9 bases, with 16 bases separating them. CDR3 in DNA: TGTGCCAGCAGCTATGAACAGGGCCGGAGCTACACCTTC. The encoded protein is CASSYEQGRSYTF.

This clone appeared once. The chain joins TRBV6-5 to TRBJ2-5; D gene unclear. Trimming removed 6 bases from V and 6 bases from J, with 11 bases in between. From germline, CDR1 is MNHEY and CDR2 SVGAGI. The CDR3 is 12 amino acids. The CDR3 DNA reads TGTGCCAGCAGGCGAGATGAAAAGACCCAGTACTTC. It encodes CASRRDEKTQYF.

The chain joins TRBV9 to TRBJ2-2, with unresolved D. V was cut by 4 bases and J by 3 bases, with 7 bases left in between. Germline CDR1 SGDLS, CDR2 YYNGEE. The CDR3 totals 13 residues. This CDR3 is CASSSSHTGELFF. Written as DNA, the CDR3 is TGTGCCAGCAGCTCGAGTCACACCGGGGAGCTGTTTTTT. The full variable domain, rest sourced from reference TRBV9 and TRBJ2-2, is DSGVTQTPKHLITATGQRVTLRCSPRSGDLSVYWYQQSLDQGLQFLIQYYNGEERAKGNILERFSAQQFPDLHSELNLSSLELGDSALYFCASSSSHTGELFFGEGSRLTVL.

The rearrangement uses TRBV5-4 and TRBJ2-2, with 15 positions matching TRBD2. The CDR3 spans 16 residues. J lost 5 bases, V lost 4 bases, and 3 bases had no gene match. Germline V gene data show CDR1 as SGHNT and CDR2 as YYREEE (reference sequence). CDR3 residues: CASSLGTSGGTGELFF. CDR3 DNA: TGTGCCAGCAGCCTCGGGACTAGCGGGGGGACCGGGGAGCTGTTTTTT.

The chain recombines TRBV6-5 with TRBJ1-5, with TRBD1 matching 9 bases. The CDR3 is 14 residues long. J lost 7 bases, V lost 5 bases, and 6 bases had no gene match. CDR1 is MNHEY and CDR2 is SVGAGI in the germline V gene. The CDR3 is CASSITGGVQPQHF. CDR3 DNA: TGTGCCAGCAGTATAACAGGGGGCGTCCAGCCCCAGCATTTT.

The gene calls are TRBV14 and TRBJ2-7; 8 bases agree with TRBD1. Germline CDR1 is SGHDN and CDR2 is FVKESK. J was trimmed by 5 bases and V by 2 bases; bases with no gene match: 14. The CDR3 is 17 amino acids. CDR3 in amino acids: CASSQLYPTRTGHEQYF. DNA of the CDR3: TGTGCCAGCAGCCAACTTTATCCTACCCGGACAGGGCACGAGCAGTACTTC.

The V call is TRBV19, the J call TRBJ2-2; D uncertain. The V gene's germline CDR1 is LNHDA and CDR2 SQIVND (reference sequence). V was clipped by 4 bases and J by 7 bases, with 7 bases between them. This CDR3 has 12 amino acids. The DNA of the CDR3 is TGTGCCAGTAGTACGACAAACGGGGAGCTGTTTTTT. This gives the protein CASSTTNGELFF. The full variable domain, completed using reference TRBV19 and TRBJ2-2, is DGGITQSPKYLFRKEGQNVTLSCEQNLNHDAMYWYRQDPGQGLRLIYYSQIVNDFQKGDIAEGYSVSREKKESFPLTVTSAQKNPTAFYLCASSTTNGELFFGEGSRLTVL.

The chain recombines TRBV11-3 with TRBJ2-2; 8 bases agree with TRBD2. Germline values: CDR1 SGHNT, CDR2 YENEEA. CDR3 length: 16 amino acids. Trimming removed 1 base from V and 0 bases from J; junction bases left unmatched: 1. In DNA form, the CDR3 reads TGTGCCAGCAGCTTAGCGGGGGGGACGAACACCGGGGAGCTGTTTTTT. Encoded protein: CASSLAGGTNTGELFF.

The chain links TRBV11-1 to TRBJ2-5, with a possible D match to TRBD2 (7 bases). CDR1 and CDR2 from the germline V gene are SGHAT and FQDESV (reference sequence). The germline V and J ends were trimmed by 5 bases and 4 bases, with 20 bases remaining between them. This CDR3 is built from 16 residues. The CDR3: CASSPQGGGEGETQYF. The CDR3, as DNA: TGTGCCAGCAGCCCCCAAGGGGGGGGAGAAGGAGAGACCCAGTACTTC.

The genes are TRBV5-6 and TRBJ2-7, with TRBD1 identical over 10 bases. CDR1 and CDR2 (germline): SGHDT, YYEEEE. Unmatched junction bases numbered 9, after V lost 1 base and J lost 2 bases. The CDR3 has 17 amino acids. This CDR3 reads CASSLSPGQGIPYEQYV. For the CDR3, the DNA is TGTGCCAGCAGCTTGTCTCCGGGACAGGGGATCCCCTACGAGCAGTACGTC.

This rearrangement joins TRBV28 to TRBJ2-4; TRBD2 is a possible D gene (7 bases). V was trimmed by 8 bases and J by 1 base, leaving 12 bases between them. Germline CDR1 is MDHEN and CDR2 is SYDVKM. This CDR3 comprises 14 residues. This chain's CDR3 is CASREGGAKNIQYF. The CDR3 coding sequence is TGTGCCAGCCGAGAGGGGGGGGCCAAAAACATTCAGTACTTC.

The chain combines TRBV11-2 with TRBJ2-1; D is possibly TRBD1 (6 bases). In germline, CDR1 is SGHAT, CDR2 FQNNGV. This CDR3 has 17 amino acids. Between the trimmed V and J ends, which lost 1 base and 8 bases, there was a span of 21 bases. In DNA form, the CDR3 reads TGTGCCAGCAGCTTAGCTTCAGGGGTAGTGAAGCGCGATGAGCAGTTCTTC. Protein sequence: CASSLASGVVKRDEQFF.

This clone was seen a single time. The V gene is TRBV20-1, the J gene TRBJ1-1; D gene ambiguous. CDR1 is DFQATT and CDR2 is SNEGSKA in the germline V gene (reference sequence). CDR3 length equals 11 residues. V shed 3 bases and J shed 7 bases, with 9 bases lying between them. The CDR3 loop reads CSASPTSEAFF. CDR3 nucleotide sequence: TGCAGTGCTAGCCCGACAAGTGAAGCTTTCTTT.

The chain is built from TRBV3-1 (or the pseudogene TRBV3-2) and TRBJ2-7; 8 nucleotides line up with TRBD1. V shed 4 bases, J shed 2 bases, and the junction held 1 base outside the gene matches. There are 13 residues in the CDR3. Germline assignment: CDR1 LGHDT and CDR2 YNNKEL (reference sequence). The CDR3 bases are TGTGCCAGCAGCCCAGGGGGCCCCTACGAGCAGTACGTC. It encodes CASSPGGPYEQYV.

The V and J genes are TRBV5-6 and TRBJ1-2; tentative D call: TRBD1 (5 bases). Germline V gene sequence: CDR1 SGHDT, CDR2 YYEEEE. The CDR3 loop spans 16 amino acids. The V gene lost 4 bases and the J gene lost 4 bases, with 20 bases spanning the gap. This chain's CDR3 is CASSPGGGTLFYGYTF. CDR3 nucleotides: TGTGCCAGCAGCCCCGGCGGGGGGACCCTATTCTATGGCTACACCTTC.

The CDR3, as DNA: TGTGCCAGCAGTTTAACACGAGCTTTCTTT. It is translated as CASSLTRAFF. The chain is built from TRBV12-3 or TRBV12-4 and TRBJ1-1; D gene unclear. The V end lost 2 bases, the J end lost 10 bases, and 5 bases lay between the germline ends. CDR3 size: 10 residues.

This chain links TRBV6-5 with TRBJ2-5; 7 bases align to TRBD1. The CDR3 loop spans 13 amino acids. Germline V gene data show CDR1 as MNHEY and CDR2 as SVGAGI. V dropped 7 bases and J dropped 7; count of bases not matched to a gene: 9. The CDR3 nucleotides read TGTGCCAGCAAAACAACAGGGGTGGGGACCCAGTACTTC. This gives the protein CASKTTGVGTQYF.

The J gene is TRBJ2-7, the V gene TRBV21-1; TRBD1, the D gene given by the table, was not confirmed from the DNA. TRBV21-1 is noted as a pseudogene. This CDR3 has 13 residues. The CDR3 bases are TGTGCCAGCAGCAAACAGGCCGACTACGAGCAGTACGTC. This sequence encodes CASSKQADYEQYV.

The J gene is TRBJ1-3, the V gene TRBV3-1 (or the pseudogene TRBV3-2); maybe TRBD1 (5 bases). The germline V and J ends were trimmed by 4 bases and 3 bases, with 13 bases remaining between them. Germline assignment: CDR1 LGHDT and CDR2 YNNKEL (reference sequence). CDR3 length: 15 residues. CDR3 DNA: TGTGCCAGCAGCCCACTCGACAGAGGTGGAAACACCATATATTTT. Amino acid sequence: CASSPLDRGGNTIYF.

This clone was seen a few times. V usage is TRBV19 and J usage is TRBJ1-4; no clear D. The germline V gene encodes CDR1 LNHDA and CDR2 SQIVND (reference sequence). The CDR3 is 14 residues long. V was cut by 2 bases and J by 8 bases, with 12 bases left in between. CDR3 in amino acids: CASSIYGKLEKLFF. DNA for the CDR3: TGTGCCAGTAGTATATACGGGAAGCTCGAAAAACTGTTTTTT.

The genes are TRBV6-5 and TRBJ2-1; 10 nucleotides line up with TRBD2. Trimming cost V 6 bases and J 9 bases; bases outside gene matches: 5. CDR1 is MNHEY and CDR2 is SVGAGI in the germline V gene. The CDR3 totals 13 residues. This chain's CDR3 is CASRLSGGTEQFF. DNA for the CDR3: TGTGCCAGCAGGCTTAGCGGGGGGACTGAGCAGTTCTTC.

This chain connects TRBV21-1 to TRBJ1-5. TRBV21-1 constitutes a pseudogene. The CDR3 runs 17 residues. CDR3 sequence: CASSNVKARESNQPQHF. CDR3 nucleotide sequence: TGTGCCAGCAGCAATGTGAAGGCCCGGGAGAGCAATCAGCCCCAGCATTTT.

The chain couples TRBV7-3 to TRBJ2-7; the D gene is possibly TRBD2 (7 bases). The germline gives CDR1 SGHTA, CDR2 FQGTGA. This CDR3 has 14 amino acids. The V end lost 2 bases, the J end lost 4 bases, and 12 bases lay between the germline ends. CDR3 DNA: TGTGCCAGCAGCTTAGGCGGGGGCTGGTACGAGCAGTACTTC. Translating gives CASSLGGGWYEQYF.

The V and J genes are TRBV7-8 and TRBJ2-7; 8 nucleotides align to TRBD1. V lost 4 bases, J lost 3 bases, and 2 bases stayed unmatched. The germline V gene encodes CDR1 SGHVS and CDR2 FQNEAQ. CDR3 size: 13 residues. Written as DNA, the CDR3 is TGTGCCAGCAGCTCAACAGGGGGCTACGAGCAGTACTTC. Translated, it gives CASSSTGGYEQYF. The full variable domain, rest sourced from reference TRBV7-8 and TRBJ2-7, is GAGVSQSPRYKVAKRGQDVALRCDPISGHVSLFWYQQALGQGPEFLTYFQNEAQLDKSGLPSDRFFAERPEGSVSTLKIQRTQQEDSAVYLCASSSTGGYEQYFGPGTRLTVT.

The rearrangement joins TRBV7-9 to TRBJ2-1; D is possibly TRBD1 (5 bases). The V end was cut by 8 bases, the J end by 4 bases, with 9 bases between. The CDR3 covers 12 residues. CDR1 and CDR2 (germline): SEHNR, FQNEAQ (reference sequence). The CDR3 spells CASDHRYNEQFF. DNA of the CDR3: TGTGCCAGCGATCACAGGTACAATGAGCAGTTCTTC.